This T cell receptor (beta chain) was recorded in a study of T-cell reconstitution after alpha-beta-depleted transplantation in children. Construction of the TCRbeta library involved unique molecular identifiers. TCRdb called the PCR reads again in MiXCR, with one record for every CDR3 protein. The sample carries about 340,000 distinct CDR3 sequences, about a tenth recorded once. In germline, CDR1 is GTSNPN, CDR2 SVGIG (reference sequence). The CDR3 is made up of 10 amino acids. Trimming pared 8 bases from V and 8 bases from J, leaving 12 bases between. This chain connects TRBV30 to TRBJ1-1; no reliable D call. The sample consisted of PBMCs from the stem cell graft donor, taken from the stem cell graft. This receptor was obtained from a human donor who donated a stem cell graft to a child with acute lymphoblastic leukemia. The CDR3 sequence: CAGPGGEAFF. For the CDR3, the DNA is TGTGCCGGTCCGGGCGGAGAAGCTTTCTTT. Drawing the rest from reference TRBV30 and TRBJ1-1, the complete variable domain is SQTIHQWPATLVQPVGSPLSLECTVEGTSNPNLYWYRQAAGRGLQLLFYSVGIGQISSEVPQNLSASRPQDRQFILSSKKLLLSDSGFYLCAGPGGEAFFGQGTRLTVV.